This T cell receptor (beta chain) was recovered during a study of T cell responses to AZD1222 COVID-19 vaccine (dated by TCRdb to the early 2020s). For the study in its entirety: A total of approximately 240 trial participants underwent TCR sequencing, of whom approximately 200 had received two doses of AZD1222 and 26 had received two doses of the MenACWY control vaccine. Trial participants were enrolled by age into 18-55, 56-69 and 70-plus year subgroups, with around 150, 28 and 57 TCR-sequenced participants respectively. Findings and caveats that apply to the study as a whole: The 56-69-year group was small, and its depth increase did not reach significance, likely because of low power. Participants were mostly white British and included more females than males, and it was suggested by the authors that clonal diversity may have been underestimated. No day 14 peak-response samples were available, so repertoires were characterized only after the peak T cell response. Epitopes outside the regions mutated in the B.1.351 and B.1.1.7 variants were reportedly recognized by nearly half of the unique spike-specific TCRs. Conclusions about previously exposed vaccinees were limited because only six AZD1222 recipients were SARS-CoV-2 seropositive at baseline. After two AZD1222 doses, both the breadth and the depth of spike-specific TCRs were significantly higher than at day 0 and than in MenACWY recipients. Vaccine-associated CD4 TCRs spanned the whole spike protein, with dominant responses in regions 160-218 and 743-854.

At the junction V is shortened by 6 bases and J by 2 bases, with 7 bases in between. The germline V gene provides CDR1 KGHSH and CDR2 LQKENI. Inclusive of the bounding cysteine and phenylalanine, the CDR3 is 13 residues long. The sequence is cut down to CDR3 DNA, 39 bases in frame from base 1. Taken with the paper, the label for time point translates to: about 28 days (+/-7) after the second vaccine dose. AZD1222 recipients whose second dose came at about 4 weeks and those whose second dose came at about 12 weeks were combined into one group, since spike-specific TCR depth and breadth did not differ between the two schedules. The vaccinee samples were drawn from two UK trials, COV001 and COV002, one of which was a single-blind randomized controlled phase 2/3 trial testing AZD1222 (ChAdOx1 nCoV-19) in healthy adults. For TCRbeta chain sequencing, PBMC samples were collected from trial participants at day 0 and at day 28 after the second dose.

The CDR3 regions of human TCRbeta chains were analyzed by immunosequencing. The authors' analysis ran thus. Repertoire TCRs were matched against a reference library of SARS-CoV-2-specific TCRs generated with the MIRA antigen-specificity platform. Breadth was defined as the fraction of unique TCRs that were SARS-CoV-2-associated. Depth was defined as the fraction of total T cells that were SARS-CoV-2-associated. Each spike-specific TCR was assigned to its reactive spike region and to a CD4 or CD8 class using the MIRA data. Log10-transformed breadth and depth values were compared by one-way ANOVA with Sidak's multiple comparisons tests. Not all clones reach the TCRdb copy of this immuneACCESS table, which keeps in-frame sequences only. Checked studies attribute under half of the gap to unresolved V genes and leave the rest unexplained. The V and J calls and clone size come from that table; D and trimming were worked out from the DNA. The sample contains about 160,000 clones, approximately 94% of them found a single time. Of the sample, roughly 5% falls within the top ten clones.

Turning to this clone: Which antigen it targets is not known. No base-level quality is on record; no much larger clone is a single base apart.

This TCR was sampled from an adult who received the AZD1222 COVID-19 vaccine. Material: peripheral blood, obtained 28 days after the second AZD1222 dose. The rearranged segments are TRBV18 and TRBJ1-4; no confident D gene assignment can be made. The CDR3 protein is CASSRGTNEKLFF. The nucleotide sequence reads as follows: TGTGCCAGCTCCAGAGGCACTAATGAAAAACTGTTTTTT.